This section outlines one T cell receptor beta chain sequence together with its context. As yet, its antigen is unknown. This CDR3 has 14 residues. Trimming shortened V by 4 bases and J by 4 bases, and 13 bases separated the two germline ends. The germline V gene has CDR1 MNHNS and CDR2 SASEGT. The sample belongs to a study of cytomegalovirus exposure and HLA in healthy donors. PCR was performed using 60 Vbeta and 13 Jbeta primers. In the original workflow: In a later analysis, roughly 11 million of approximately 81 million unique beta chains occurred in at least two donors. Assay: immunoSEQ multiplex PCR; the TCRdb copy retains only in-frame clones and omits some. V, J and clone size are those of that table, while D and trimming were read from the DNA. The sample carries about 70,000 clones, roughly 74% recorded once. Overall study findings and caveats: In a later analysis, TCR beta V- and J-gene trimming showed a link to a missense DCLRE1C variant. An analysis was carried out at a later point. It showed that HLA-associated TCR beta chains were more clonally expanded than equally common non-associated chains.

J is TRBJ1-1 and V is TRBV6-1; perhaps TRBD1 as D (5 bases). Source material: PBMCs. The receptor comes from a woman aged 60-70 years in good health and CMV-seropositive. The CDR3 reads CASSAGLRGTEAFF. For the CDR3, the DNA is TGTGCCAGCAGTGCCGGACTAAGGGGCACTGAAGCTTTCTTT.